This is a list of T cell receptor beta chains from one sample in a study of immune evolution from preneoplasia to lung adenocarcinoma. Assay used: immunoSEQ multiplex PCR; TCRdb lists only in-frame clones, some missing. The sample contains about 9,600 clones, 85% to 90% of which appear only once. The sequenced material came from FFPE invasive lung adenocarcinoma tissue. The receptor source for this set is a person between 70 and 80 years old with invasive lung adenocarcinoma. Each CDR3 is given with its conserved first and last residue. The D gene is left open where the match is weak. A clone size is listed for some rows: how often the clone was seen (once, few, many), or a class if it is expanded.

j_call v_call clone_size d_call cdr3_aa cdr3_nt
TRBJ2-7 TRBV5-6 . TRBD2 CASSYGTSGRASFYEQYF TGTGCCAGCAGCTACGGGACTAGCGGGAGGGCCAGTTTCTACGAGCAGTACTTC
TRBJ1-1 TRBV11-2 . . CASSFERNTEAFF TGTGCTAGCAGCTTTGAGCGGAACACTGAAGCTTTCTTT
TRBJ2-2 TRBV5-1 once . CASNEGGNTGELFF TGCGCCAGCAATGAGGGGGGGAACACCGGGGAGCTGTTTTTT
TRBJ2-2 TRBV6-1 . . CASRNLAPGELFF TGTGCCAGCAGGAATCTAGCCCCCGGGGAGCTGTTTTTT
TRBJ2-1 TRBV29-1 . TRBD1 CSVIRGQGNEQFF TGCAGCGTTATTCGGGGACAGGGAAATGAGCAGTTCTTC
TRBJ1-1 TRBV10-3 . . CAISERGSYTEAFF TGTGCCATCAGTGAGAGGGGGTCTTACACTGAAGCTTTCTTT
TRBJ1-2 TRBV28 . . CASSSSRGSYGYTF TGTGCCAGCAGTTCTTCCAGGGGTAGCTATGGCTACACCTTC
TRBJ2-7 TRBV10-3 . . CAISGSLGSEQYF TGTGCCATCAGTGGATCACTAGGATCCGAGCAGTACTTC
TRBJ2-2 TRBV2 . TRBD1 CASRGQGTYTGELFF TGTGCCAGCAGGGGACAGGGGACCTACACCGGGGAGCTGTTTTTT
TRBJ2-7 TRBV2 . TRBD2 CASSENAGGAYEQYF TGTGCCAGCAGTGAAAATGCGGGGGGAGCCTACGAGCAGTACTTC
TRBJ2-1 TRBV7-8 . . CASSLMGVEQFF TGTGCCAGCAGCTTAATGGGGGTGGAGCAGTTCTTC
TRBJ2-4 TRBV25-1 . TRBD2 CASSATSGRSVKNIQYF TGTGCCAGCAGTGCGACTAGCGGGAGGTCGGTCAAAAACATTCAGTACTTC
TRBJ2-3 TRBV6-1 . TRBD2 CASSGERGAFHGTDTQYF TGTGCCAGCAGTGGGGAGCGGGGGGCTTTTCATGGCACAGATACGCAGTATTTT
TRBJ2-3 TRBV6-6 . . CASTYTDTQYF TGTGCCAGCACCTACACAGATACGCAGTATTTT
TRBJ2-1 TRBV30 . . CAWESTDTSYNEQFF TGTGCCTGGGAAAGTACGGACACCTCCTACAATGAGCAGTTCTTC
TRBJ2-3 TRBV5-1 . TRBD2 CASSKTSGGGTDTQYF TGCGCCAGCAGCAAGACTAGCGGGGGAGGCACAGATACGCAGTATTTT
TRBJ2-7 TRBV7-6 . . CASSLDAPYEQYF TGTGCCAGCAGCTTAGATGCTCCCTACGAGCAGTACTTC
TRBJ2-7 TRBV2 . . CASNRQNYEQYF TGTGCCAGCAACAGACAGAACTACGAGCAGTACTTC
TRBJ1-2 TRBV28 . . CASTNPGYGSGYGYTF TGTGCCAGCACTAACCCAGGGTACGGGTCCGGCTATGGCTACACCTTC
TRBJ1-1 TRBV5-8 . . CASSLMENTEAFF TGTGCCAGCAGCTTGATGGAGAACACTGAAGCTTTCTTT
TRBJ2-3 TRBV7-9 . TRBD1 CASSGRDRVTDTQYF TGTGCCAGCAGCGGACGGGACAGGGTGACAGATACGCAGTATTTT
TRBJ2-5 TRBV28 . . CASNMQGQETQYF TGTGCCAGCAATATGCAGGGTCAGGAGACCCAGTACTTC
TRBJ2-7 TRBV14 . TRBD1 CASSRLPGQGFYEQYF TGTGCCAGCAGCCGTTTACCGGGACAGGGATTTTACGAGCAGTACTTC